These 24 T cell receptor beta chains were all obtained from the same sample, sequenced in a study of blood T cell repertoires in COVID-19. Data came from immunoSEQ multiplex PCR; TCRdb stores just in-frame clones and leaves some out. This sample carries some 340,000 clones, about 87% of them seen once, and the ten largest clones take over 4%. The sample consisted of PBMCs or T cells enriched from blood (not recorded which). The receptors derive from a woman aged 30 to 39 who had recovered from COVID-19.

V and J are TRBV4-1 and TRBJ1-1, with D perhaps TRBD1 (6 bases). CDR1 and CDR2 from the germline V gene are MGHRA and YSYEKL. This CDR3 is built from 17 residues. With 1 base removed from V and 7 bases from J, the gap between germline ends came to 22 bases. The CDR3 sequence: CASSQGQGPGLLIEAFF. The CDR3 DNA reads TGCGCCAGCAGCCAAGGGCAGGGGCCTGGCCTGTTGATTGAAGCTTTCTTT.

The CDR3 sequence: CASSLGIGGYGYTF. The CDR3 DNA reads as TGTGCCAGCAGTTTAGGTATAGGGGGCTATGGCTACACCTTC. The V gene is TRBV28, the J gene TRBJ1-2; tentatively, D is TRBD1 (6 bases). The V end was cut by 2 bases, the J end by 4 bases, with 11 bases between. The CDR3 has 14 residues. Germline values: CDR1 MDHEN, CDR2 SYDVKM.

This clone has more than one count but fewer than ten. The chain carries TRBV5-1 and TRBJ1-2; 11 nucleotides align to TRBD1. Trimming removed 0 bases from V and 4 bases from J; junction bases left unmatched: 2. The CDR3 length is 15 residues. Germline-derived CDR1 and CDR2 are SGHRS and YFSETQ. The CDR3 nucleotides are TGCGCCAGCAGCTTGGGGACAGGGGGCAGCTATGGCTACACCTTC. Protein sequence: CASSLGTGGSYGYTF.

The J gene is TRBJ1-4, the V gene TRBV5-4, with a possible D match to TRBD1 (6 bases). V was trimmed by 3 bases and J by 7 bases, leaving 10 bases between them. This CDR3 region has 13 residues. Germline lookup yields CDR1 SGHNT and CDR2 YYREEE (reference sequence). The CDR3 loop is CASSSATGEKLFF. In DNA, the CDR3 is TGTGCCAGCAGCTCGGCGACAGGTGAAAAACTGTTTTTT.

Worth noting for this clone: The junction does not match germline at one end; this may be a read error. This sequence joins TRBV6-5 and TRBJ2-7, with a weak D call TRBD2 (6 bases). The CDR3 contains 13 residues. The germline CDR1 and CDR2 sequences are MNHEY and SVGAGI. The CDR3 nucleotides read TGTGCCAGCAGTTACTCCCGGGGGACCCCCCGTGTCTTC. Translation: CASSYSRGTPRVF.

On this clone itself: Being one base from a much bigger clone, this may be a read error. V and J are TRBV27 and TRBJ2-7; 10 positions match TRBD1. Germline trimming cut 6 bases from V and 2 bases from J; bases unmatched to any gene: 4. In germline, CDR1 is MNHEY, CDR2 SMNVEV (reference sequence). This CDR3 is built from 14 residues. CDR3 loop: CASRYGTGAYEQYF. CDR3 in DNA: TGTGCCAGCAGGTACGGGACAGGGGCCTACGAGCAGTACTTC.

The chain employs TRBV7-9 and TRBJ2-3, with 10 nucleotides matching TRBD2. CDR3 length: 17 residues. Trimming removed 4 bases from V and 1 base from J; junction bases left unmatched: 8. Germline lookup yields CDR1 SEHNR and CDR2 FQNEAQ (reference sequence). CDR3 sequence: CASSWDSGTSGTDTQYF. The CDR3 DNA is TGTGCCAGCAGCTGGGACTCCGGGACTAGCGGCACAGATACGCAGTATTTT.

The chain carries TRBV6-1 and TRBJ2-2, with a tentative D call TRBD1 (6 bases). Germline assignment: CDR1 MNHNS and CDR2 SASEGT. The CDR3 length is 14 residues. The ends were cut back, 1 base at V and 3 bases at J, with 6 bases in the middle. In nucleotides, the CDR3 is TGTGCCAGCAGTGAAGGGACAGACACCGGGGAGCTGTTTTTT. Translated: CASSEGTDTGELFF.

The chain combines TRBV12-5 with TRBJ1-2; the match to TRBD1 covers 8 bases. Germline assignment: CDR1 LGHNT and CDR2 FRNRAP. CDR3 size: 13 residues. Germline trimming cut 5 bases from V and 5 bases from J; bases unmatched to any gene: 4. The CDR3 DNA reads TGTGCTAGTGGTCTAGGACAGGGATATGGCTACACCTTC. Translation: CASGLGQGYGYTF. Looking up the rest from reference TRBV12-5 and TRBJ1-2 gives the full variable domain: DARVTQTPRHKVTEMGQEVTMRCQPILGHNTVFWYRQTMMQGLELLAYFRNRAPLDDSGMPKDRFSAEMPDATLATLKIQPSEPRDSAVYFCASGLGQGYGYTFGSGTRLTVV.

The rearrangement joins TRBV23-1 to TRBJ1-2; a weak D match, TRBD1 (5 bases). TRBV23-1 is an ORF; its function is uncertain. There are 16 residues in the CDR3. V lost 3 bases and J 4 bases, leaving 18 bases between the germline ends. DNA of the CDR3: TGCGCCAGCAGTCAGGGCAGCCCGTCGGGGGTCTATGGCTACACCTTC. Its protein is CASSQGSPSGVYGYTF.

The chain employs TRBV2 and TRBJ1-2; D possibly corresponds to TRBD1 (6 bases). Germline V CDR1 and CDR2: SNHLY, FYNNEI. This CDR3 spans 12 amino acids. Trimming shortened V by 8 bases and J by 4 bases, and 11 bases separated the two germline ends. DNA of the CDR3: TGTGCCAGCCGGGACACACCCTATGGCTACACCTTC. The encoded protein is CASRDTPYGYTF.

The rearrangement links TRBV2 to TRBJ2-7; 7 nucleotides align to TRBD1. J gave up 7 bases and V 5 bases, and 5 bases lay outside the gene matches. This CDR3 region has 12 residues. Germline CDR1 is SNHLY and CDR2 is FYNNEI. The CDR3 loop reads CASSLDRAEQYF. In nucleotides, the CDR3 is TGTGCCAGCAGTCTCGACAGGGCTGAGCAGTACTTC.

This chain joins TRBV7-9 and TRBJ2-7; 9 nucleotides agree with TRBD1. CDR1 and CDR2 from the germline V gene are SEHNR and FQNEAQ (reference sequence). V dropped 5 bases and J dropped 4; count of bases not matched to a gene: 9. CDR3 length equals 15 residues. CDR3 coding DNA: TGTGCCAGCAGCAGACCGGGACAGGGAGGTTACGAGCAGTACTTC. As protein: CASSRPGQGGYEQYF. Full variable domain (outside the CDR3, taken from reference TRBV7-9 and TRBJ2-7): DTGVSQNPRHKITKRGQNVTFRCDPISEHNRLYWYRQTLGQGPEFLTYFQNEAQLEKSRLLSDRFSAERPKGSFSTLEIQRTEQGDSAMYLCASSRPGQGGYEQYFGPGTRLTVT.

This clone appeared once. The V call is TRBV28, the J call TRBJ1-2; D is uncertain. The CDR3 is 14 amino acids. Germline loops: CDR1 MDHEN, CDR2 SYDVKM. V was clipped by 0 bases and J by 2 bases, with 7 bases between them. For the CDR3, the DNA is TGTGCCAGCAGTTTATGGCAGAAGAACTATGGCTACACCTTC. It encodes CASSLWQKNYGYTF.

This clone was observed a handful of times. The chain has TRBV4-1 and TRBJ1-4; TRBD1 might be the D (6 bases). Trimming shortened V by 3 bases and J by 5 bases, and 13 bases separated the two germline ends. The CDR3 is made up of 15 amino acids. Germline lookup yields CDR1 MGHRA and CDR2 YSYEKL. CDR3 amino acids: CASSHQDRTNEKLFF. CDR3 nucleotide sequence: TGCGCCAGCAGCCACCAAGACAGGACCAATGAAAAACTGTTTTTT.

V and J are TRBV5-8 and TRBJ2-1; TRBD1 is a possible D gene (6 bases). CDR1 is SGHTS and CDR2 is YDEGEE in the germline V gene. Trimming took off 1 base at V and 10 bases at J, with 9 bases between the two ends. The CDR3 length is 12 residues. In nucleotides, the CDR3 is TGTGCCAGCAGCTTGAACAGGGCGGAGCAGTTCTTC. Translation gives CASSLNRAEQFF.

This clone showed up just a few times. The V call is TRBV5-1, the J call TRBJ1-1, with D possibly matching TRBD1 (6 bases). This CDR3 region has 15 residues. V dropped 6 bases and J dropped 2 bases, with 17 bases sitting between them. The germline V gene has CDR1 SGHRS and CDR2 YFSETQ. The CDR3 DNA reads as TGCGCCAGCAACAATCCACAGGGCGGTAACACTGAAGCTTTCTTT. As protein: CASNNPQGGNTEAFF.

The CDR3 DNA follows: TGTGCCAGCAGTAACAGCTTCCCAGGGTGGAATGAAAAACTGTTTTTT. It specifies CASSNSFPGWNEKLFF. The chain employs TRBV2 and TRBJ1-4; D may be TRBD1 (5 bases). The CDR3 length is 16 residues. V lost 5 bases and J lost 5, with 18 bases in between. Germline V lookup: CDR1 SNHLY, CDR2 FYNNEI.

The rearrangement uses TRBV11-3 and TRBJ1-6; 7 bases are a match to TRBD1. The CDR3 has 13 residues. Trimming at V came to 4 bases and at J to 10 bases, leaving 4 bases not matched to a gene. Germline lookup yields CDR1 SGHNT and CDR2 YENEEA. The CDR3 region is CASSYDRESPLHF. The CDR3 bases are TGTGCCAGCAGCTACGACAGGGAATCACCCCTCCACTTT.

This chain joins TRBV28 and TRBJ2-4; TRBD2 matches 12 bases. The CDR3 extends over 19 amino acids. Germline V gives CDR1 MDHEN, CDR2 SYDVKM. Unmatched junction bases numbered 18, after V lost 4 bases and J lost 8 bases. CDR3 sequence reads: CASSYTPGLAGGPGDIQYF. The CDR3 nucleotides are TGTGCCAGCAGTTACACCCCGGGGCTAGCGGGGGGGCCGGGGGACATTCAGTACTTC.

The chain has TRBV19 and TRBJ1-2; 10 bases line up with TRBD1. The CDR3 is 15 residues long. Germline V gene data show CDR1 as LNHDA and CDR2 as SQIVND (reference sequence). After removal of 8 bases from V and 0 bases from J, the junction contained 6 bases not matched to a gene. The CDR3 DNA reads TGTGCCAGTCAAGACAGGGGGCGAGCTAACTATGGCTACACCTTC. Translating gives CASQDRGRANYGYTF.

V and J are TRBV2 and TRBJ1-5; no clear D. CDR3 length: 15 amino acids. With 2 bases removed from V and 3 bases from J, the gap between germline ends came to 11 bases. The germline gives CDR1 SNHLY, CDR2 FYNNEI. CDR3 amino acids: CASSESGWVNQPQHF. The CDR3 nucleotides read TGTGCCAGCAGTGAATCGGGTTGGGTCAATCAGCCCCAGCATTTT.

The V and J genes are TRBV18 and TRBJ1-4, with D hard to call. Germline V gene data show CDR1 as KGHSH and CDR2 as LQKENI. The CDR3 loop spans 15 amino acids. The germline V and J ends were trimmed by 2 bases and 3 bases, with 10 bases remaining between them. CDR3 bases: TGTGCCAGCTCACCATCCGGGGTGGCTAATGAAAAACTGTTTTTT. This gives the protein CASSPSGVANEKLFF.

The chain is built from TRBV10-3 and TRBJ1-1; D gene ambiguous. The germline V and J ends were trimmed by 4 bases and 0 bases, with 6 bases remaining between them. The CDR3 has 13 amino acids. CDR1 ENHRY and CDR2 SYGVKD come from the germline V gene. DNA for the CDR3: TGTGCCATCAGTGGCGGCCTGAACACTGAAGCTTTCTTT. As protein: CAISGGLNTEAFF.